This T cell receptor beta chain is drawn from a study of T cell changes during pregnancy in multiple sclerosis. There are 15 residues in the CDR3. CDR1 and CDR2 (germline): KGHSH, LQKENI. The V and J ends lost 4 bases and 5 bases, in that order; junction bases with no gene match: 6. Profiling relied on immunoSEQ multiplex PCR, and the TCRdb table lists in-frame clones only, not all of them. The data hold 100,000 or so clones, with roughly 90% observed a single time. This receptor was taken from a female donor with multiple sclerosis, enrolled in a pregnancy study. The chain combines TRBV18 with TRBJ2-2, with TRBD1 matching 8 bases. The sample in question was peripheral blood, obtained after pregnancy. In nucleotides, the CDR3 is TGTGCCAGCTCACTTGACAGGGGTGAGACCGGGGAGCTGTTTTTT. Amino acids: CASSLDRGETGELFF.